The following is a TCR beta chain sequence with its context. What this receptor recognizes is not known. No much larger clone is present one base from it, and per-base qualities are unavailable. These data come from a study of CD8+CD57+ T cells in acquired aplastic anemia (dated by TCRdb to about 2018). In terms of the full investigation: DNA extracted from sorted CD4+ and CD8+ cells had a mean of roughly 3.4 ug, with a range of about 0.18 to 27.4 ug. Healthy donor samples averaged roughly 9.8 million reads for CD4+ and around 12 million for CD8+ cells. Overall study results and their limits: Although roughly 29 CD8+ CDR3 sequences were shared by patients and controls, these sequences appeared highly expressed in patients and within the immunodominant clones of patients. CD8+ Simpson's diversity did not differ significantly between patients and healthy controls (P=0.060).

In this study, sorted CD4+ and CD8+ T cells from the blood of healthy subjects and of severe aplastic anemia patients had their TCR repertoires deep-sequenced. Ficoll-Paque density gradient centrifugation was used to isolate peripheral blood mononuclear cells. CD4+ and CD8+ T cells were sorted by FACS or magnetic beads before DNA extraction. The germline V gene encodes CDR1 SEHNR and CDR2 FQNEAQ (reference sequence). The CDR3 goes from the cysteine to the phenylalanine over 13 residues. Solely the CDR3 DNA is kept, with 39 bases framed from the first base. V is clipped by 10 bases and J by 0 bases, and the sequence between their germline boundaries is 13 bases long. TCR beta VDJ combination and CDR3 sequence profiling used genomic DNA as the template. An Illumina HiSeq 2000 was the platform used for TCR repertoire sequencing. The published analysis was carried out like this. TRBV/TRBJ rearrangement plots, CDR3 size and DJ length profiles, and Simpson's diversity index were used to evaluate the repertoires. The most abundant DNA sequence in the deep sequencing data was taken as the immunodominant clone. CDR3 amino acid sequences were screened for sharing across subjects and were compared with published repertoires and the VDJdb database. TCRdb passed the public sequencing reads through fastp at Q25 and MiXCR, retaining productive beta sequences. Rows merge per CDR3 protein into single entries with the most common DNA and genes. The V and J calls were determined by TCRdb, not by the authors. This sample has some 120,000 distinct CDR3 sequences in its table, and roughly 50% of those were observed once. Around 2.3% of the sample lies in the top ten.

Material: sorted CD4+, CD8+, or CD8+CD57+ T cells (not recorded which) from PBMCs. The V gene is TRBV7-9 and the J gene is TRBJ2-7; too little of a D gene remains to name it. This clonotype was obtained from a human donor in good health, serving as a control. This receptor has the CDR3 CAISDYGSYEQYF. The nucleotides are TGTGCCATCAGTGATTACGGCTCCTACGAGCAGTACTTC.